This T cell receptor beta chain appears in the sequencing data of a study of blood T cell repertoires in COVID-19. The CDR3 has 13 amino acids. CDR1 and CDR2 from the germline V gene are MDHEN and SYDVKM. The V end lost 4 bases, the J end lost 3 bases, and 9 bases lay between the germline ends. Clones were read by immunoSEQ multiplex PCR, and TCRdb kept only the in-frame ones, dropping some. The table includes 190,000 or so clones, about 86% detected once. Participants' own reports of clinical history determined their cohort assignment. The sequenced sample was PBMCs or T cells enriched from blood (not recorded which). The V gene is TRBV28, the J gene TRBJ1-2, with D possibly being TRBD1 (5 bases). The TCR originated in a man aged 40-50 years who had recovered from COVID-19. The CDR3, as DNA: TGTGCCAGCAGTTCCGGGACTCACTATGGCTACACCTTC. This codes for CASSSGTHYGYTF.